One T cell receptor (beta chain) is described in this entry. The specificity of this receptor is unknown. No much larger clone exists at a distance of one base, and base qualities are not known. This sample is drawn from a study of blood T cell repertoires in COVID-19 (dated by TCRdb to about 2020). At the level of the whole study: The collaborator samples originated in the United States, Italy and Spain and spanned the acute and convalescent phases of COVID-19. The dataset comprised deeply sampled blood TCRbeta repertoires from subjects exposed to, actively infected with, or recovered from COVID-19. HLA class I and class II types, where available, came from metadata supplied by the sample provider rather than from assay-based typing. The samples were drawn from two sources: the first 160 participants of the ongoing ImmuneRACE study, and 1,254 subjects contributed by 6 global collaborators. Sample metadata almost always included a de-identified subject ID, COVID-19 status, age in years and sex. The prospective study material was composed of cDNA or gDNA derived from T cells, B-cell-depleted T cells, or PBMCs. A freely available public database, intended as a resource for researchers studying the immune response to SARS-CoV-2, is where the repertoires were released. Points the paper makes about the study in general: The quantity of clinical and demographic metadata differed by source and by participant and was supplied without curation.

TCRbeta CDR3 regions were amplified from genomic DNA using the immunoSEQ Assay, a bias-controlled multiplex PCR. For the original study's pipeline: The number of nucleated cells in each sample was estimated from the amplification of reference gene primers within the assay. Sequence reads were collapsed and filtered to measure the absolute abundance of every unique TCRbeta CDR3 rearrangement. For each sample, productive Simpson clonality was calculated by taking the square root of Simpson's diversity index across productive rearrangements. The table comes from immuneACCESS by way of TCRdb, which keeps in-frame sequences with V and J called. Part of the clones is missing from these tables; in studies checked, under half for an unresolved V gene and the rest for unknown reasons. V and J calls and clone size are those listed in that table; D and trimming were worked out from the DNA. The sample table records more than 300,000 clones; under 90% of these occur just once. The ten biggest clones cover over 9.5% of the sample.

According to the germline V gene (reference sequence), CDR1 reads GTSNPN and CDR2 reads SVGIG. Including the terminal cysteine and phenylalanine, the CDR3 comprises 13 residues. The read is trimmed to its CDR3 DNA, 39 bases read in frame from base 1. The germline ends are 6 bases apart after V is trimmed by 0 bases and J by 3 bases. In the prospective study, participants were roughly 18 to 89 years old, resided in fewer than 25 geographic areas of the United States, and were enrolled through a virtual design. In the prospective study, participants were assigned to cohorts based on the clinical history participants reported in a screening survey and a study questionnaire. Recovered participants in ImmuneRACE Cohort 3 were defined as having two consecutive negative NP/OP PCR tests, clearance from a healthcare professional, or resolution of symptoms. In the prospective study, whole blood, serum and a nasopharyngeal or oropharyngeal swab were collected from each participant by mobile phlebotomists. Over a roughly two-month period, participants in the prospective study had the option of providing additional blood draws and questionnaires. Before DNA extraction, blood samples from the prospective study were shipped at room temperature or frozen.

The rearranged segments are TRBV30 and TRBJ2-1; the D region possibly corresponds to TRBD2 (5 bases align). The sequencing sample was made of PBMCs or T cells enriched from blood (not recorded which). This TCR was recovered from a young woman who had recovered from COVID-19. The bases read TGTGCCTGGAGTGTAGAGGGCTACAATGAGCAGTTCTTC. This yields the protein CAWSVEGYNEQFF.